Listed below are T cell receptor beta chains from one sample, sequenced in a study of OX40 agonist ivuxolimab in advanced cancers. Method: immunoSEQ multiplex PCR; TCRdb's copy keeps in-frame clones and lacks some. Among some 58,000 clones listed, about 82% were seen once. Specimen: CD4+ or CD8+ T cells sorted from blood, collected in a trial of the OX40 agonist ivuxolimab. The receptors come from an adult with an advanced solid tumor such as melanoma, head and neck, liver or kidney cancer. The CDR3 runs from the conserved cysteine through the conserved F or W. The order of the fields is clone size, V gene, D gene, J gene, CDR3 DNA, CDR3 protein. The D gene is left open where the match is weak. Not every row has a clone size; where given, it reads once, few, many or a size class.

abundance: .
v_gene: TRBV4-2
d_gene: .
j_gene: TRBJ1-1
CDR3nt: TGTGCCAGCAGGACCGTTCGGGGGGTTGGTACTGAAGCTTTCTTT
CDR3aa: CASRTVRGVGTEAFF

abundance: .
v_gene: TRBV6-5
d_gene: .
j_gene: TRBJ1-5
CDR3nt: TGTGCCAGCAGATCGACAGGACGCAATCAGCCCCAGCATTTT
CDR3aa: CASRSTGRNQPQHF

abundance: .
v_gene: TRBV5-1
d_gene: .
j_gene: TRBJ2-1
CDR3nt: TGCGCCAGCAGCCCGGATCTTCTCAATGAGCAGTTCTTC
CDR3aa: CASSPDLLNEQFF

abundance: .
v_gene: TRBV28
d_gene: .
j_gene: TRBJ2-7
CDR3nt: TGTGCCAGCAGTTTATGGATCCTGACAAGCGACCGCGAGCAGTACTTC
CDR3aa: CASSLWILTSDREQYF

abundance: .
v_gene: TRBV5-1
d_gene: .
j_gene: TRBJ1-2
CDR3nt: TGCGCCAGCAGCTTGGCCGGGGACTATGGCTACACCTTC
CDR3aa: CASSLAGDYGYTF

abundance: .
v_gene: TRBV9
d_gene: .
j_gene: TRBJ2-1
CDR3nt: TGTGCCAGCAGCGTCAGGGGGGAGGACTACAATGAGCAGTTCTTC
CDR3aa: CASSVRGEDYNEQFF

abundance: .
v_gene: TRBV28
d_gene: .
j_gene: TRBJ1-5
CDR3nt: TGTGCCAGCAGTACGACAGCTGATAGCAATCAGCCCCAGCATTTT
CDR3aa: CASSTTADSNQPQHF

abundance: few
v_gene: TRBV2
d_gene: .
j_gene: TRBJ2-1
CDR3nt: TGTGCCAGCAGGGCCACAGGGAACGATGAGCAGTTCTTC
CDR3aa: CASRATGNDEQFF

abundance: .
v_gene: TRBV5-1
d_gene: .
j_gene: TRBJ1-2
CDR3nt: TGCGCCAGCTCTGGAGACAGTGATTATGGCTACACCTTC
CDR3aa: CASSGDSDYGYTF

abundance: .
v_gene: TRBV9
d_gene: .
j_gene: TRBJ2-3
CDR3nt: TGTGCCACGGGCCCCGACCGCACAGATACGCAGTATTTT
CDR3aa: CATGPDRTDTQYF

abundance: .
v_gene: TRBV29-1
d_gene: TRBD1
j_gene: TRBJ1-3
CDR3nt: TGCAGCGTTGGGACAGGTGGAAACACCATATATTTT
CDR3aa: CSVGTGGNTIYF

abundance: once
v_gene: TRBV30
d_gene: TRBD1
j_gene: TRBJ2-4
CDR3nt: TGTGCCTGGAGTGGACAAGGGACAGGGAACATTCAGTACTTC
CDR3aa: CAWSGQGTGNIQYF

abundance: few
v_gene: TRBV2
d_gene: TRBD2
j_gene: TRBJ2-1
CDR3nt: TGTGCCAGCAGTGAATCCCCTAGCGGGAGAAGCCGATTCAGTGAGCAGTTCTTC
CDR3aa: CASSESPSGRSRFSEQFF

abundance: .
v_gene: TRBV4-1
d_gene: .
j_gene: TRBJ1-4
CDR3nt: TGCGCCAGCAGCCGACCCCGCGGGATAGTTGATGAAAAACTGTTTTTT
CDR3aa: CASSRPRGIVDEKLFF